This TCR beta chain originates from a study of shared clonotypes between healthy human individuals. It was at deep level that the assay was run. Sorted-subset replicate PCRs used 150 to 200 ng of genomic DNA. This amount corresponded to approximately 30,000 T cell genomes. The repertoire was sequenced with immunoSEQ multiplex PCR; TCRdb's copy has only in-frame clones and lacks some. In the table there are about 2.2 million clones, 93% of which are singletons. Positively selected for CCR7, the CD45RO-negative cells used as naive CD8 cells excluded terminally differentiated effector memory CD45RA+ cells. This CDR3 is 16 amino acids long. The J segment lost 4 bases and the V segment lost 4 bases, leaving 10 bases of the junction unmatched. In germline, CDR1 is SGHRS, CDR2 YFSETQ.

The specimen was naive CD8+ T cells from PBMCs. The V call is TRBV5-1, the J call TRBJ2-5; TRBD2 matches 10 bases. This TCR came from a man aged 18 to 30 in good health. Some clones in this sample may be carry-over from other donors' samples. The CDR3 sequence: CASSPGVAGGIETQYF. The CDR3, as DNA: TGCGCCAGCAGCCCAGGGGTAGCGGGAGGAATAGAGACCCAGTACTTC.